The present T cell receptor beta chain was sequenced within a study of spatial heterogeneity in lung cancer (dated by TCRdb to about 2019). General notes on the study: Beta-chain transcripts were consistently detected in greater numbers than alpha-chain transcripts, which likely reflects a higher abundance of beta-chain transcripts. In tumor regions, TCR transcript counts showed a strong correlation with a T cell transcriptional module score from matched bulk RNA-seq. In non-small cell lung cancer, the study made a quantitative comparison of TCR alpha and beta repertoires among multiple tumor regions, matched nontumor lung and blood. At surgery, hundreds of tumor regions, approximately 64 matched nontumor lung samples and 56 PBMC samples were TCR-sequenced for both alpha and beta chains. Nonsynonymous mutation counts, determined by whole-exome sequencing of tumor tissue, were related to TCR repertoire features. In the raw uncorrected reads, each unique combination of TCR and UMI appeared on average more than ten times. Findings and caveats that apply to the study as a whole: TCR-seq coverage of tumor T cells was estimated to be only about 7% for alpha chains and approximately 12% for beta chains. A correlation was observed between the number of expanded intratumoral alpha and beta TCRs and the tumor nonsynonymous mutation count. Confirming at a functional level the hypothesis that regional TCRs recognize regional mutations was considered to require additional single-cell paired TCR alpha and beta sequencing. Counts of ubiquitous and regional expanded TCRs correlated with counts of ubiquitous and regional nonsynonymous mutations, respectively.

This clonotype was counted between two and nine times. It lacks a known antigen. Per-nucleotide qualities are absent, and no much larger clonotype sits a single base away. Libraries were constructed by 5' RACE. Sequencing was carried out with a NextSeq 500. To allow correction of PCR and sequencing errors, the TCR library protocol tagged every TCR cDNA molecule with a unique molecular identifier. The published analysis was carried out like this. Decombinator tools were used for TCR identification, UMI-based error correction and CDR3 extraction. TCRs above a frequency of 2 per 1,000, corresponding to the top 1% of the tumor frequency distribution, were defined as expanded. Expanded tumor TCRs were classed as regional if statistically deemed absent (corrected P<0.05) from at least one tumor region, otherwise ubiquitous. Renyi diversity was calculated using the R vegan package after each repertoire was subsampled 100 times to 5,000 TCRs. CDR3 similarity networks were constructed using string-kernel similarity of amino acid triplets, with links drawn between CDR3s whose pairwise similarity was above 0.82. TCRdb's own reprocessing of the public reads used fastp at Q25 and MiXCR and kept productive beta chains. CDR3 protein sequences are deduplicated, and each keeps its most common genes and DNA. These V and J calls originate from TCRdb's pipeline instead of the authors' own analysis. This sample comprises 25,000 to 30,000 distinct CDR3 sequences, 7.1% of them detected only once. The ten most abundant clones make up roughly a quarter of the sample.

The time point tag for this specimen amounts to: sample taken at primary tumor resection. Donors were approximately 72 patients with early-stage, untreated non-small cell lung cancer from the lung TRACERx cohort. For TCR sequencing, whole RNA was extracted from tumor and nontumor lung tissue, or from cryopreserved PBMC samples, and no cell sorting was done. A patient was chosen for TCR sequencing only when enough RNA was available from at least two tumor regions. Before selection, tumor and adjacent nontumor lung specimens were reviewed by a lung pathologist. Taken from the germline V gene, the CDR1 and CDR2 loops are SGHRS and YFSETQ. From the cysteine through the phenylalanine, the CDR3 covers 14 amino acids. The read is trimmed to its CDR3 DNA, 42 bases read in frame from base 1. Clipping removes 4 bases from V and 2 bases from J, with 5 as the unmatched junction base count.

This TCR was sampled from a male donor with early-stage non-small cell lung cancer. The sequenced sample was lung tumor tissue, obtained at surgery. The chain uses TRBV5-1 and TRBJ2-5; 7 bases in the junction line up with TRBD1. The CDR3 region has the sequence CASSRTGTQETQYF. The sequenced DNA is TGCGCCAGCAGCAGGACAGGTACACAAGAGACCCAGTACTTC.